Sequencing of this TCR beta chain was carried out in a study of T cells after yellow fever vaccination. This clonotype was seen more than once but under ten times. Its target is unknown. Points from the study as a whole: The booster response re-showed most primary clones: more than 95% CD4, approximately 90% CD8. A limited proportion of clonotypes was detected within both the CD4 and CD8 compartments.

The TCR cDNA carried a universal primer site and UMIs from 5'RACE template switching. One entry per CDR3 protein, called by TCRdb with MiXCR from the 5' RACE reads. The sample carries around 310,000 distinct CDR3 sequences, 8.7% recorded once. V gave up 1 base and J gave up 4 bases; unmatched junction bases: 5. Per germline, CDR1 SGHDT and CDR2 YYEEEE. CDR3 length: 16 amino acids. V is TRBV5-6 and J is TRBJ2-3; 11 bases agree with TRBD2. The receptor was derived from a man aged 18 to 35 who received the YFV17D yellow fever vaccine. This specimen was PBMCs, taken on the day of the first yellow fever vaccination. The CDR3 is CASSLTSGGVADTQYF. DNA for the CDR3: TGTGCCAGCAGCTTGACTAGCGGGGGTGTTGCAGATACGCAGTATTTT.